A selection of T cell receptor beta chains follows, all from one sample in a study of post-analysis software for immune sequencing data. TCRdb fed the PCR reads into MiXCR, producing one record per CDR3 protein. Of some 700,000 distinct CDR3 sequences listed, 55% to 60% are singletons. The sequenced material came from blood. These receptor sequences come from a girl aged 2-10 years with multiple sclerosis. CDR3s include the opening cysteine and the closing phenylalanine or tryptophan. A D gene is named only where the DNA matches it firmly. Rows may omit the clone size; those that give it use once, few, many or a size class.

J gene	V gene	clone size	D gene	CDR3 length	CDR3 protein	CDR3 DNA
TRBJ2-7	TRBV29-1	-	-	14	CSVDSGGGGYEQYF	TGCAGCGTTGATTCGGGGGGCGGTGGCTACGAGCAGTACTTC
TRBJ1-2	TRBV20-1	few	TRBD1	15	CSARDPGQGWSGYTF	TGCAGTGCTAGAGATCCGGGACAGGGGTGGAGTGGCTACACCTTC
TRBJ2-1	TRBV7-2	-	TRBD2	17	CASSLPGGGSIRNEQFF	TGTGCCAGCAGCTTACCGGGGGGAGGGAGCATCCGCAATGAGCAGTTCTTC
TRBJ2-5	TRBV10-3	-	TRBD2	14	CASGGGPGQETQYF	TGTGCCAGCGGCGGGGGGCCCGGCCAAGAGACCCAGTACTTC
TRBJ2-5	TRBV5-5	-	-	14	CASNLGPGRETQYF	TGTGCCAGCAACTTGGGTCCGGGTCGCGAGACCCAGTACTTC
TRBJ2-7	TRBV6-5	-	TRBD2	16	CASSYSNREDPYEQYF	TGTGCCAGCAGTTACTCGAACCGGGAGGATCCCTACGAGCAGTACTTC
TRBJ2-7	TRBV5-4	-	-	14	CASSPGTGGSEQYF	TGTGCCAGCAGCCCCGGGACCGGAGGGTCCGAGCAGTACTTC
TRBJ2-7	TRBV7-9	-	-	16	CASSLSAGLSSYEQYF	TGTGCCAGCAGCTTAAGCGCAGGCCTTTCCTCCTACGAGCAGTACTTC
TRBJ2-5	TRBV6-2/TRBV6-3	-	-	12	CASSQPGQTQYF	TGTGCCAGCAGCCAACCTGGGCAGACCCAGTACTTC
TRBJ2-3	TRBV20-1	-	-	12	CSGDRGPDTQYF	TGCAGTGGGGATCGGGGCCCAGATACGCAGTATTTT
TRBJ2-1	TRBV5-5	-	-	18	CASSLREGTTLSYNGQFF	TGTGCCAGCAGCTTAAGGGAAGGGACGACTCTCTCCTACAATGGGCAGTTCTTC
TRBJ2-7	TRBV7-2	-	-	14	CASSQGRDPYEQYF	TGTGCCAGCAGCCAGGGGAGGGATCCCTACGAGCAGTACTTC
TRBJ2-1	TRBV20-1	-	TRBD2	17	CSARDTSGLTSYNEQFF	TGCAGTGCTAGAGACACTAGCGGGCTTACCTCCTACAATGAGCAGTTCTTC
TRBJ2-7	TRBV18	-	-	15	CASSPSEESSYEQYF	TGTGCCAGCTCACCATCTGAGGAGAGCTCCTACGAGCAGTACTTC
TRBJ1-2	TRBV20-1	few	-	15	CSARASDGANYGYTF	TGCAGTGCTAGGGCCTCCGACGGGGCTAACTATGGCTACACCTTC
TRBJ2-1	TRBV6-6	-	-	13	CASTLTQYNKQFF	TGTGCCAGCACTCTCACCCAGTACAATAAGCAGTTCTTC
TRBJ1-1	TRBV7-2	-	-	14	CASSTRDGYTEAFF	TGTGCCAGCAGCACCCGGGACGGGTACACTGAAGCTTTCTTT
TRBJ2-1	TRBV12-3/TRBV12-4	few	TRBD2	19	CASSLNSGRDLYSYNEQFF	TGTGCCAGCAGTTTGAACAGCGGGAGGGATCTCTACTCCTACAATGAGCAGTTCTTC
TRBJ2-3	TRBV11-2	-	TRBD2	15	CASSTTSGGTDTQYF	TGTGCCAGCAGCACGACTAGCGGGGGCACAGATACGCAGTATTTT
TRBJ1-1	TRBV5-1	-	TRBD1	15	CASSRGDRDDTEAFF	TGCGCCAGCAGCCGCGGGGACAGGGACGACACTGAAGCTTTCTTT
TRBJ1-1	TRBV2	-	TRBD1	13	CASSNRGNTEAFF	TGTGCCAGCAGCAACAGGGGGAACACTGAAGCTTTCTTT
TRBJ2-3	TRBV3-1	-	TRBD2	16	CASSQVSSGRTDTQYF	TGTGCCAGCAGCCAAGTCTCTAGCGGGAGGACAGATACGCAGTATTTT
TRBJ2-6	TRBV3-1	-	-	16	CASSPGAEGGANVLTF	TGTGCCAGCAGTCCAGGGGCTGAAGGTGGGGCCAACGTCCTGACTTTC
TRBJ2-3	TRBV6-1	-	TRBD1	15	CASRYRGSVQDTQYF	TGTGCCAGCAGATACAGGGGGAGCGTTCAAGATACGCAGTATTTT
TRBJ2-7	TRBV20-1	-	-	13	CSARYPGGGEQYF	TGCAGTGCTAGATACCCAGGGGGAGGAGAGCAGTACTTC
TRBJ1-2	TRBV20-1	-	-	15	CSARVPRMGSYGYTF	TGCAGTGCTAGAGTCCCCCGGATGGGCAGCTATGGCTACACCTTC
TRBJ2-7	TRBV7-9	-	TRBD2	17	CASSLGILAGERDEQYF	TGTGCCAGCAGCTTAGGGATCCTAGCGGGAGAAAGGGACGAGCAGTACTTC
TRBJ2-3	TRBV7-2	few	-	16	CASSLGAPTRTDTQYF	TGTGCCAGCAGCTTAGGGGCCCCTACTCGCACAGATACGCAGTATTTT
TRBJ1-1	TRBV6-6	-	-	12	CASKSPAAEAFF	TGTGCCAGCAAGTCTCCCGCTGCTGAAGCTTTCTTT
TRBJ2-5	TRBV10-3	few	TRBD1	13	CAISAGQQETQYF	TGTGCCATCAGTGCGGGACAGCAAGAGACCCAGTACTTC
TRBJ2-7	TRBV11-2	once	-	10	CASKGLEQYF	TGTGCCAGCAAAGGTTTAGAGCAGTACTTC
TRBJ2-7	TRBV6-6	-	-	16	CASSHDVGQIPYEQYF	TGTGCCAGCAGTCACGACGTGGGGCAGATTCCCTACGAGCAGTACTTC
TRBJ2-7	TRBV7-7	-	TRBD2	16	CASSPTGTSGIGEQYF	TGTGCTAGCAGCCCGACCGGGACTAGCGGGATTGGCGAGCAGTACTTC
TRBJ2-3	TRBV4-1	-	-	14	CASSQVGLADTQYF	TGCGCCAGCAGCCAAGTTGGCCTAGCAGATACGCAGTATTTT
TRBJ2-6	TRBV4-1	-	-	16	CASSRDLPSGANVLTF	TGCGCCAGCAGCCGGGACCTCCCCTCTGGGGCCAACGTCCTGACTTTC
TRBJ2-7	TRBV9	-	TRBD2	15	CASSVEGRGAYEQYF	TGTGCCAGCAGCGTAGAGGGGAGGGGAGCCTACGAGCAGTACTTC
TRBJ2-1	TRBV20-1	-	-	15	CSARDSSGAYNEQFF	TGCAGTGCTAGAGACTCTAGTGGGGCCTACAATGAGCAGTTCTTC
TRBJ2-5	TRBV27	-	TRBD2	18	CASSLFGTSGRRVETQYF	TGTGCCAGCAGTTTATTTGGGACTAGCGGGAGAAGAGTAGAGACCCAGTACTTC
TRBJ2-5	TRBV20-1	-	-	15	CSARDWEPDGETQYF	TGCAGTGCTAGAGATTGGGAGCCTGATGGGGAGACCCAGTACTTC
TRBJ2-5	TRBV12-3/TRBV12-4	-	TRBD1	14	CASSVARGQETQYF	TGTGCCAGCAGTGTCGCCAGGGGGCAAGAGACCCAGTACTTC
TRBJ2-5	TRBV25-1	-	-	15	CASSPLMGEKETQYF	TGTGCCAGCAGTCCTCTCATGGGGGAAAAAGAGACCCAGTACTTC
TRBJ1-2	TRBV2	-	TRBD1	13	CASRGQGLRDYTF	TGTGCCAGCAGGGGACAGGGGTTGAGGGACTACACCTTC
TRBJ1-1	TRBV12-3/TRBV12-4	-	-	14	CASSSRNRVAEAFF	TGTGCCAGCAGCTCCCGGAACAGGGTCGCTGAAGCTTTCTTT
TRBJ1-1	TRBV30	-	-	13	CAWSVNVNTEAFF	TGTGCCTGGAGTGTGAATGTGAACACTGAAGCTTTCTTT
TRBJ2-1	TRBV29-1	few	-	19	CSVEPLLTDSSSSYNEQFF	TGCAGCGTTGAACCACTACTGACGGACAGCTCGAGCTCCTACAATGAGCAGTTCTTC
TRBJ2-1	TRBV29-1	-	TRBD2	13	CSALAGGGNGQFF	TGCAGCGCCCTAGCGGGAGGGGGCAATGGGCAGTTCTTC
TRBJ2-3	TRBV12-3/TRBV12-4	-	TRBD2	15	CASRPGLAGTDTQYF	TGTGCCAGCAGACCCGGACTAGCGGGCACAGATACGCAGTATTTT
TRBJ1-2	TRBV5-6	-	TRBD1	17	CASSLLGQGVPSNGYTF	TGTGCCAGCAGCCTTCTGGGACAGGGAGTCCCATCCAATGGCTACACCTTC
TRBJ1-2	TRBV10-3	-	-	14	CAITRAGESYGYTF	TGTGCCATCACCCGAGCCGGAGAGTCCTATGGCTACACCTTC
TRBJ2-3	TRBV7-2	once	-	13	CASSYTDWDTQYF	TGTGCCAGCAGTTATACGGACTGGGATACGCAGTATTTT
TRBJ2-1	TRBV29-1	-	-	13	CSVFIVSYNEQFF	TGCAGCGTTTTTATCGTCTCCTACAATGAGCAGTTCTTC
TRBJ2-3	TRBV29-1	-	-	13	CSVVGGPTDTQYF	TGCAGCGTTGTGGGGGGCCCCACAGATACGCAGTATTTT